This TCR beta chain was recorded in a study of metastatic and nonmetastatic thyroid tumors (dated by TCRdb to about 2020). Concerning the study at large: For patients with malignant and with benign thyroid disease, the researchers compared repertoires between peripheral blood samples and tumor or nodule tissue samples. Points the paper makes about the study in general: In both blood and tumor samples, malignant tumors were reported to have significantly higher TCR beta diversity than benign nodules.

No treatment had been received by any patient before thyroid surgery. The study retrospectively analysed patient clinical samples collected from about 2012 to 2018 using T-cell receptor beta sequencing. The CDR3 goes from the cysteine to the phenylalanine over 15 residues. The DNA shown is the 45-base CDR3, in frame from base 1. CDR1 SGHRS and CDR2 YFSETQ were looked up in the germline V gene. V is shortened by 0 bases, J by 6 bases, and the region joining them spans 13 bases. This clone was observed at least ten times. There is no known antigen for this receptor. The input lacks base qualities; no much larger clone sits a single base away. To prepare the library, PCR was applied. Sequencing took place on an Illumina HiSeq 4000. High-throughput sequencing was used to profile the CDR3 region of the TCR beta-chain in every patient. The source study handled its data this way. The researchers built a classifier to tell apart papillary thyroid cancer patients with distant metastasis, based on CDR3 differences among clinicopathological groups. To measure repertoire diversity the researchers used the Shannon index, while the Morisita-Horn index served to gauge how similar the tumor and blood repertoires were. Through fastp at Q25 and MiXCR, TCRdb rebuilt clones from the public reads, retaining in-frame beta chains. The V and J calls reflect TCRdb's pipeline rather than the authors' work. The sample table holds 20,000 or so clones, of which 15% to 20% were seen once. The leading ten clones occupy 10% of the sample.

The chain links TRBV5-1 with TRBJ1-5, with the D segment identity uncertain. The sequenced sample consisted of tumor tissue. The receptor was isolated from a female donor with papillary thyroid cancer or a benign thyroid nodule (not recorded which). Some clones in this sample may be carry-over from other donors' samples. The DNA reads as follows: TGCGCCAGCAGCTTGGCCTATGGTTTAGGTCAGCCCCAGCATTTT. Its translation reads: CASSLAYGLGQPQHF.